These 8 T cell receptor beta chains originate from one sample sequenced in a study of T cell repertoires in ileal Crohn's disease. The method was immunoSEQ multiplex PCR; TCRdb's version includes in-frame clones alone and lacks a portion of them. This table has about 4,900 clones, roughly 91% appearing once. The specimen sequenced was ileal tissue. Receptors originate from an adult with Crohn's disease.

This rearrangement joins TRBV6-5 to TRBJ1-2, with 7 nucleotides matching TRBD1. Germline V CDR1 and CDR2: MNHEY, SVGAGI. V dropped 6 bases and J dropped 5; count of bases not matched to a gene: 9. This CDR3 comprises 14 residues. Written as DNA, the CDR3 is TGTGCCAGCAGACCCGAAAACAGGGGTTATGGCTACACCTTC. Its protein product is CASRPENRGYGYTF.

The V gene is TRBV30, the J gene TRBJ1-6, with D perhaps TRBD1 (6 bases). This CDR3 is 15 amino acids long. Trimming stripped 0 bases from V and 7 bases from J, with 13 bases between. In germline, CDR1 is GTSNPN, CDR2 SVGIG (reference sequence). The CDR3 nucleotides are TGTGCCTGGAGTGTTTTAGGACAGAGGAATTCACCCCTCCACTTT. Protein: CAWSVLGQRNSPLHF.

The chain employs TRBV6-6 and TRBJ2-7; TRBD2 matches 8 bases. There are 14 residues in the CDR3. Germline assignment: CDR1 MNHNY and CDR2 SVGAGI (reference sequence). Losses at the gene ends were 2 bases for V and 2 bases for J; bases not matched to a gene: 2. The CDR3 here is CASSYVSGAYEQYF. CDR3 DNA sequence: TGTGCCAGCAGTTACGTTAGCGGGGCCTACGAGCAGTACTTC.

The genes are TRBV5-4 and TRBJ1-1, with 10 nucleotides matching TRBD1. There are 14 residues in the CDR3. Trimming at V came to 4 bases and at J to 3 bases, leaving 3 bases not matched to a gene. The germline gives CDR1 SGHNT, CDR2 YYREEE (reference sequence). The CDR3 DNA follows: TGTGCCAGCAGCCGTGGACAGGGGGACACTGAAGCTTTCTTT. It specifies CASSRGQGDTEAFF. The variable domain in full, completed from reference TRBV5-4 and TRBJ1-1, reads ETGVTQSPTHLIKTRGQQVTLRCSSQSGHNTVSWYQQALGQGPQFIFQYYREEENGRGNFPPRFSGLQFPNYSSELNVNALELDDSALYLCASSRGQGDTEAFFGQGTRLTVV.

CDR3: CASSLTTEPGNTIYF. CDR3 DNA sequence: TGTGCCAGCAGCTTGACAACAGAACCTGGAAACACCATATATTTT. The rearrangement uses TRBV5-4 and TRBJ1-3; D unresolved. Germline V lookup: CDR1 SGHNT, CDR2 YYREEE (reference sequence). This CDR3 region has 15 residues. Trimming took 1 base from V and 2 from J, leaving 10 bases between them.

This clone was found a few times. The chain joins TRBV7-9 to TRBJ2-1; D may be TRBD2 (6 bases). V was shortened by 5 bases and J by 3 bases, with 14 bases between the two germline ends. This CDR3 region has 15 residues. Germline CDR1 and CDR2: SEHNR and FQNEAQ (reference sequence). Here the CDR3 DNA reads TGTGCCAGCAGCCCTAAAGCGGACTACTACAATGAGCAGTTCTTC. This translates into CASSPKADYYNEQFF.

J is TRBJ2-3 and V is TRBV5-1; a weak D match, TRBD2 (6 bases). The CDR3 totals 14 residues. V was cut by 0 bases and J by 6 bases, with 11 bases left in between. From germline, CDR1 is SGHRS and CDR2 YFSETQ. CDR3 protein: CASSLAGDPDTQYF. DNA of the CDR3: TGCGCCAGCAGCTTGGCGGGGGATCCGGATACGCAGTATTTT.

This sequence joins TRBV5-1 and TRBJ2-1, with 11 bases fitting TRBD2. Germline V lookup: CDR1 SGHRS, CDR2 YFSETQ. Trimming cost V 0 bases and J 4 bases; bases outside gene matches: 9. The CDR3 totals 18 residues. The CDR3 nucleotides read TGCGCCAGCAGCTTGGGTAGCGGGGGGGCAATAGAGTACAATGAGCAGTTCTTC. It translates to CASSLGSGGAIEYNEQFF.